This TCR beta chain stems from a study of cytomegalovirus exposure and HLA in healthy donors. Findings and limits, study-wide: TCR sequences were mostly rare, though some public TCRs occurred in many donors. Among TCR beta chains, those listed as cytomegalovirus-associated numbered 164. Earlier results showed most TCR beta V segments being productive about 87% or about 30% of the time. Later, an analysis found that common viral pathogens appeared to be linked with several of the most significant clusters.

The length of the CDR3 is 13 residues. Germline V gene sequence: CDR1 LGHNA, CDR2 YSLEER. With 4 bases clipped from V and 4 bases from J, the junction kept 3 bases outside the gene matches. On this clone itself: Its antigen is as yet unknown.

PCR involved 60 Vbeta and 13 Jbeta primers. Sequenced by immunoSEQ multiplex PCR; TCRdb stores in-frame clones only, minus some. The profile covers about 160,000 clones, with over 75% appearing a single time and around 0.89% taken by the ten largest. The sample consisted of PBMCs. The receptor comes from a woman aged 45-59 years in good health and CMV-seropositive. This chain joins TRBV4-3 and TRBJ1-2, with 7 nucleotides matching TRBD1. The CDR3 spells CASSPRDSYGYTF. The CDR3 nucleotides read TGCGCCAGCAGCCCCAGGGACAGCTATGGCTACACCTTC.